Presented here are 22 T cell receptor beta chains from one specimen sequenced in a study of T cells after yellow fever vaccination. Each CDR3 protein is one row after TCRdb ran MiXCR on the 5' RACE reads. Of approximately 120,000 distinct CDR3 sequences listed, about 16% are singletons. The specimen comprised CD8+ T cells sorted from PBMCs, sampled 5 days after the yellow fever booster vaccination. Every receptor here comes from a man in his late teens or twenties who received the YFV17D yellow fever vaccine.

This clonotype was recorded a few times. The chain carries TRBV27 and TRBJ1-5; 9 positions match TRBD1. V dropped 5 bases and J dropped 5; count of bases not matched to a gene: 4. The length of the CDR3 is 14 residues. Germline-derived CDR1 and CDR2 are MNHEY and SMNVEV (reference sequence). The CDR3 DNA reads as TGTGCCAGCAGTGAACAGGGGGCCTATCAGCCCCAGCATTTT. Translation gives CASSEQGAYQPQHF.

This clonotype came up a few times. This chain uses TRBV29-1 with TRBJ2-7, with D perhaps matching TRBD1 or TRBD2 (5 bases each). Germline values: CDR1 SQVTM, CDR2 ANQGSEA. With 4 bases removed from V and 2 bases from J, the gap between germline ends came to 12 bases. CDR3 length: 13 amino acids. This CDR3 reads CSVGAGRAYEQYF. CDR3 coding DNA: TGCAGCGTTGGGGCGGGCAGGGCCTACGAGCAGTACTTC.

The CDR3 spells CSARSLLAGETDTQYF. As DNA, the CDR3 is TGCAGTGCTAGATCCCTACTAGCGGGGGAAACAGATACGCAGTATTTT. The chain is built from TRBV20-1 and TRBJ2-3; 11 bases are a match to TRBD2. This CDR3 is 16 amino acids long. Germline lookup yields CDR1 DFQATT and CDR2 SNEGSKA (reference sequence). V trimming: 2 bases; J trimming: 3 bases; junction bases outside the gene matches: 7.

The rearrangement links TRBV6-2 or TRBV6-3 to TRBJ1-1; maybe TRBD1 (5 bases). V was trimmed by 2 bases and J by 0 bases, leaving 7 bases between them. CDR1 is MNHEY and CDR2 is SVGEGT in the germline V gene. This CDR3 has 14 amino acids. CDR3 residues: CASSYGGVNTEAFF. The CDR3 coding sequence is TGTGCCAGCAGTTACGGGGGTGTGAACACTGAAGCTTTCTTT.

This clonotype was recorded at least ten times. The chain uses TRBV20-1 and TRBJ2-3; 9 bases are shared with TRBD2. V lost 1 base, J lost 5 bases, and 7 bases stayed unmatched. Germline loops: CDR1 DFQATT, CDR2 SNEGSKA (reference sequence). CDR3 length: 15 residues. CDR3 in amino acids: CSARVSGGLVDTQYF. CDR3 coding DNA: TGCAGTGCTAGAGTTAGCGGGGGATTAGTAGATACGCAGTATTTT.

This clonotype was picked up a small number of times. This rearrangement joins TRBV27 to TRBJ2-7; TRBD1 might be the D (6 bases). Trimming removed 0 bases at V and 3 bases at J, with 9 bases between. This CDR3 has 14 amino acids. Germline V CDR1 and CDR2: MNHEY, SMNVEV (reference sequence). The CDR3 region has the DNA TGTGCCAGCAGTTTATCGGGACACCTCTACGAGCAGTACTTC. Translating gives CASSLSGHLYEQYF.

The rearrangement uses TRBV20-1 and TRBJ2-7; D is unresolved. CDR3 size: 15 residues. Trimming stripped 3 bases from V and 1 base from J, with 16 bases between. Germline CDR1 DFQATT, CDR2 SNEGSKA (reference sequence). CDR3 protein: CSASPGWTGSYEQYF. The DNA for the CDR3 is TGCAGTGCTAGTCCGGGCTGGACCGGGTCCTACGAGCAGTACTTC.

The chain joins TRBV27 to TRBJ2-7; TRBD1 agrees at 9 bases. The CDR3 totals 15 residues. Trimming at V came to 7 bases and at J to 0 bases, leaving 7 bases not matched to a gene. Germline assignment: CDR1 MNHEY and CDR2 SMNVEV (reference sequence). The DNA for the CDR3 is TGTGCCAGCAAAGTTCGACAGGGGGGCTCCTACGAGCAGTACTTC. Translating gives CASKVRQGGSYEQYF.

This chain uses TRBV25-1 with TRBJ1-1; 7 bases align to TRBD1. The CDR3 contains 14 residues. V shed 3 bases, J shed 10 bases, and the junction held 11 bases outside the gene matches. Germline assignment: CDR1 MGHDK and CDR2 SYGVNS. DNA for the CDR3: TGTGCCAGCAGTGACGACAGGGCCTATCAGCCAGCTTTCTTT. Protein sequence: CASSDDRAYQPAFF.

The rearrangement joins TRBV4-3 to TRBJ1-5; D is uncertain. Trimming took off 3 bases at V and 2 bases at J, with 11 bases between the two ends. This CDR3 has 15 residues. CDR1 and CDR2 from the germline V gene are LGHNA and YSLEER. CDR3: CASSQNTGGNQPQHF. The CDR3 DNA sequence: TGCGCCAGCAGCCAGAATACCGGTGGCAATCAGCCCCAGCATTTT.

This clonotype was found a few times. This sequence joins TRBV12-3 or TRBV12-4 and TRBJ1-2, with 7 nucleotides matching TRBD1. This CDR3 comprises 14 residues. Germline trimming cut 5 bases from V and 5 bases from J; bases unmatched to any gene: 8. The chain's CDR3 is CASSLPGQQYGYTF. CDR3 sequence (DNA): TGTGCCAGCAGTCTTCCGGGACAGCAATATGGCTACACCTTC.

This clonotype was observed a handful of times. This chain connects TRBV7-2 to TRBJ2-4; 8 bases fit TRBD1. The CDR3 is made up of 19 amino acids. Germline V lookup: CDR1 SGHTA, CDR2 FQGNSA. The V gene end was trimmed by 5 bases and the J gene end by 1 base; junction bases not matched to a gene: 16. CDR3 sequence reads: CASSPTGTGRWVAKNIQYF. CDR3 coding DNA: TGTGCCAGCAGCCCGACGGGGACAGGACGTTGGGTTGCCAAAAACATTCAGTACTTC.

This clonotype has only a few counts. The chain joins TRBV5-6 to TRBJ2-5, with 7 bases matching TRBD1. Germline V gene lookup returns CDR1 SGHDT and CDR2 YYEEEE. The CDR3 is 14 residues long. J was trimmed by 4 bases and V by 4 bases; bases with no gene match: 7. The CDR3 nucleotides are TGTGCCAGCAGCGGGGGACAGCGTGGAGAGACCCAGTACTTC. Translation gives CASSGGQRGETQYF.

Only a few counts were recorded for this clonotype. V usage is TRBV18 and J usage is TRBJ2-3; possibly TRBD1 for D (6 bases). The germline V gene encodes CDR1 KGHSH and CDR2 LQKENI. The CDR3 extends over 17 amino acids. Trimming stripped 4 bases from V and 2 bases from J, with 19 bases between. The CDR3, as DNA: TGTGCCAGCTCACGGGGTGGGCTCGGACAGCCCACAGATACGCAGTATTTT. It specifies CASSRGGLGQPTDTQYF.

This chain uses TRBV21-1 with TRBJ1-6. TRBV21-1 is deemed a pseudogene. There are 17 residues in the CDR3. CDR3 sequence: CASSKAPGGSYNSPLHF. The CDR3 DNA follows: TGTGCCAGCAGCAAAGCGCCGGGGGGCTCCTATAATTCACCCCTCCACTTT.

There are a few counts of this clonotype. The chain uses TRBV7-8 and TRBJ1-2; TRBD1 matches at 7 bases. Per the germline V gene, CDR1 is SGHVS and CDR2 is FQNEAQ. The CDR3 runs 14 residues. The V segment lost 4 bases and the J segment 5 bases; nucleotides outside the gene matches: 7. Here the CDR3 DNA reads TGTGCCAGCAGCTGGGGACAGCTTTCTTATGGCTACACCTTC. This encodes CASSWGQLSYGYTF. Drawing the rest from reference TRBV7-8 and TRBJ1-2, the complete variable domain is GAGVSQSPRYKVAKRGQDVALRCDPISGHVSLFWYQQALGQGPEFLTYFQNEAQLDKSGLPSDRFFAERPEGSVSTLKIQRTQQEDSAVYLCASSWGQLSYGYTFGSGTRLTVV.

This clonotype turned up a few times. The chain combines TRBV4-3 with TRBJ2-7, with D possibly being TRBD2 (6 bases). The length of the CDR3 is 14 residues. The germline V gene has CDR1 LGHNA and CDR2 YSLEER. Trimming left V 3 bases short and J 5 bases short, with 14 bases between. CDR3 sequence reads: CASSQGSGRHEQYF. The CDR3 DNA sequence: TGCGCCAGCAGCCAGGGCAGTGGGAGGCACGAGCAGTACTTC.

This clonotype showed up just a few times. The V and J genes are TRBV6-2 or TRBV6-3 and TRBJ2-7; weak D call: TRBD1 (5 bases). The V gene lost 2 bases and the J gene lost 6 bases, with 11 bases spanning the gap. The CDR3 extends over 13 amino acids. Germline CDR1 MNHEY, CDR2 SVGEGT. CDR3 coding DNA: TGTGCCAGCAGTTACACCAGGGCCGGCGAGCAGTACGTC. It encodes CASSYTRAGEQYV.

This clonotype has more than one count but fewer than ten. The rearrangement joins TRBV10-2 to TRBJ2-3; no clear D gene. The CDR3 has 13 amino acids. Germline V CDR1 and CDR2: WSHSY, SAAADI. Trimming removed 7 bases at V and 4 bases at J, with 12 bases between. CDR3 nucleotide sequence: TGCGCCAGCAAGATACCCGAGGCAGATACGCAGTATTTT. This gives the protein CASKIPEADTQYF.

This clonotype came up a few times. This chain joins TRBV27 and TRBJ1-4; no clear D gene. The CDR3 loop spans 15 amino acids. V shed 2 bases and J shed 5 bases, with 12 bases lying between them. Germline CDR1 and CDR2: MNHEY and SMNVEV (reference sequence). The CDR3 sequence: CASSLVRVGNEKLFF. For the CDR3, the DNA is TGTGCCAGCAGTTTAGTAAGGGTCGGAAATGAAAAACTGTTTTTT.

The J gene is TRBJ2-1, the V gene TRBV20-1, with D possibly being TRBD2 (5 bases). This CDR3 is built from 12 residues. Trimming pared 1 base from V and 10 bases from J, leaving 11 bases between. CDR1 and CDR2 from the germline V gene are DFQATT and SNEGSKA (reference sequence). The CDR3 is CSARVGDTEQFF. The CDR3 coding sequence is TGCAGTGCTAGAGTGGGAGACACAGAGCAGTTCTTC.

DNA for the CDR3: TGTGCCAGCACCCTTGGGACACAAGAGACCCAGTACTTC. This encodes CASTLGTQETQYF. The chain recombines TRBV5-6 with TRBJ2-5; TRBD1 is a possible D gene (6 bases). The CDR3 length is 13 residues. V was trimmed by 6 bases and J by 2 bases, leaving 11 bases between them. Germline V gene data show CDR1 as SGHDT and CDR2 as YYEEEE. The full variable domain, with the rest looked up from reference TRBV5-6 and TRBJ2-5, is DAGVTQSPTHLIKTRGQQVTLRCSPKSGHDTVSWYQQALGQGPQFIFQYYEEEERQRGNFPDRFSGHQFPNYSSELNVNALLLGDSALYLCASTLGTQETQYFGPGTRLLVL.